This is a list of T cell receptor beta chains from one sample in a study of T cells in Graves' hyperthyroidism and ophthalmopathy. TCRdb redid the calling of the multiplex PCR reads with MiXCR, one entry per CDR3 protein. The table lists 500,000 to 650,000 distinct CDR3 sequences, 11% to 15% of them singletons, with about 15% in the top ten. The sample was blood. All receptors come from a woman in her forties with Graves' hyperthyroidism. Both conserved end residues are part of each CDR3. D genes are given only for firm matches. Clone size, where shown, is once, few, many, or a class for clones that have expanded.

>TRBD1|NA|TRBV15|TRBJ1-4
CATSVGPLDRGNEKLFF
TGTGCCACCAGCGTTGGTCCTTTAGACAGGGGTAATGAAAAACTGTTTTTT
>TRBD1|NA|TRBV19|TRBJ2-1
CASTTGTGGREQFF
TGTGCCAGTACGACCGGGACAGGGGGCCGTGAGCAGTTCTTC
>TRBD1|many|TRBV29-1|TRBJ2-5
CSVTTGGETQYF
TGCAGCGTCACGACAGGGGGGGAGACCCAGTACTTC
>TRBD1|many|TRBV5-1|TRBJ1-2
CASSQGQGTGYGYTF
TGCGCCAGCAGCCAGGGACAGGGGACCGGCTATGGCTACACCTTC
>NA|few|TRBV7-2|TRBJ1-1
CASSLPYPEAFF
TGTGCCAGCAGCTTACCTTATCCTGAAGCTTTCTTT
>NA|many|TRBV5-1|TRBJ2-2
CASSLADYRTGELFF
TGCGCCAGCAGCTTGGCCGACTATCGAACCGGGGAGCTGTTTTTT
>NA|many|TRBV20-1|TRBJ2-7
CSARDTGGYEQYF
TGCAGTGCTAGAGATACCGGTGGCTACGAGCAGTACTTC
>NA|few|TRBV2|TRBJ1-3
CASSVPGDPSGNTIYF
TGTGCCAGCAGTGTCCCCGGGGATCCATCTGGAAACACCATATATTTT
>TRBD2|few|TRBV20-1|TRBJ2-3
CSARDRLLAGITDTQYF
TGCAGTGCTAGAGATCGACTACTAGCGGGGATCACAGATACGCAGTATTTT
>NA|many|TRBV28|TRBJ2-1
CASSIRDRAYNEQFF
TGTGCCAGCAGCATCCGGGACCGTGCCTACAATGAGCAGTTCTTC
>NA|NA|TRBV20-1|TRBJ1-6
CSARESGSSYNSPLHF
TGCAGTGCTAGAGAATCGGGGAGCTCCTATAATTCACCCCTCCACTTT
>NA|many|TRBV10-3|TRBJ2-5
CAIRRSGDQETQYF
TGTGCCATCAGACGCTCAGGGGATCAAGAGACCCAGTACTTC
>NA|many|TRBV3-1|TRBJ1-1
CASSQDQVFGEAFF
TGTGCCAGCAGCCAAGATCAAGTTTTTGGTGAAGCTTTCTTT
>NA|many|TRBV3-1|TRBJ2-1
CASSEEGVYNEQFF
TGTGCCAGCAGCGAAGAGGGGGTGTACAATGAGCAGTTCTTC
>NA|few|TRBV3-1|TRBJ1-5
CASSQSGRLNNQPQHF
TGTGCCAGCAGCCAGTCGGGACGTTTGAACAATCAGCCCCAGCATTTT
>NA|many|TRBV9|TRBJ2-7
CASSEDQGREQYF
TGTGCCAGCAGCGAGGACCAAGGACGCGAGCAGTACTTC
>NA|many|TRBV28|TRBJ2-2
CASSFQNTGELFF
TGTGCCAGCAGTTTCCAGAACACCGGGGAGCTGTTTTTT
>NA|many|TRBV12-3/TRBV12-4|TRBJ1-1
CASSLGITNTEAFF
TGTGCCAGCAGTTTAGGTATAACAAACACTGAAGCTTTCTTT
>NA|many|TRBV28|TRBJ2-6
CASSFGGALSGANVLTF
TGTGCCAGCAGTTTTGGAGGGGCCCTCTCTGGGGCCAACGTCCTGACTTTC
>TRBD1|few|TRBV27|TRBJ1-6
CASSPRDRANSPLHF
TGTGCCAGCAGTCCCCGGGACAGGGCTAATTCACCCCTCCACTTT
>TRBD2|many|TRBV27|TRBJ2-7
CASSLTSGTTYEQYF
TGTGCCAGCAGTCTTACTAGCGGGACCACTTACGAGCAGTACTTC
>NA|many|TRBV2|TRBJ2-7
CASSEGPSEQYF
TGTGCCAGCAGTGAAGGCCCGTCGGAGCAGTACTTC
>TRBD1|many|TRBV20-1|TRBJ2-5
CSAAYRAGGVFKTQYF
TGCAGTGCTGCTTATCGGGCAGGGGGCGTTTTTAAGACCCAGTACTTC
>NA|many|TRBV3-1|TRBJ1-2
CASSQAGQTNYGYTF
TGTGCCAGCAGCCAAGCAGGCCAAACTAACTATGGCTACACCTTC
>TRBD1|many|TRBV5-1|TRBJ2-3
CASSAGTGGPDTQYF
TGCGCCAGCAGCGCCGGGACAGGGGGCCCAGATACGCAGTATTTT
>NA|many|TRBV9|TRBJ1-2
CASSLRDTLYGYTF
TGTGCCAGCAGCCTTCGGGACACACTCTATGGCTACACCTTC
>NA|many|TRBV12-3/TRBV12-4|TRBJ2-3
CASSFGMTTDTQYF
TGTGCCAGCAGTTTCGGTATGACCACAGATACGCAGTATTTT
>NA|many|TRBV20-1|TRBJ2-5
CSAPLGGPRETQYF
TGCAGTGCTCCGCTGGGGGGGCCGAGAGAGACCCAGTACTTC
>NA|many|TRBV30|TRBJ1-4
CAWSEGVQSEKLFF
TGTGCCTGGAGCGAAGGAGTGCAATCCGAAAAACTGTTTTTT
>NA|many|TRBV2|TRBJ2-7
CASRDPGRTYEQYF
TGTGCCAGCAGAGATCCAGGGCGGACCTACGAGCAGTACTTC
>TRBD2|many|TRBV6-5|TRBJ2-7
CASSYEASGDYEQYF
TGTGCCAGCAGTTACGAGGCTAGCGGAGATTACGAGCAGTACTTC
>NA|many|TRBV28|TRBJ2-7
CASSLAHYEQYF
TGTGCCAGCAGTTTGGCGCACTACGAGCAGTACTTC
>NA|NA|TRBV20-1|TRBJ2-4
CSARTGEGIQYF
TGCAGTGCTAGAACGGGAGAGGGCATTCAGTACTTC
>NA|few|TRBV14|TRBJ2-5
CASSQQTTTQETQYF
TGTGCCAGCAGCCAGCAGACTACAACACAAGAGACCCAGTACTTC
>NA|NA|TRBV6-1|TRBJ1-3
CASSSPATTPGNTIYF
TGTGCCAGCAGCTCCCCCGCGACAACTCCTGGAAACACCATATATTTT
>NA|many|TRBV6-5|TRBJ1-2
CASSYYGQHYGYTF
TGTGCCAGCAGTTACTATGGACAGCACTATGGCTACACCTTC
>TRBD1|NA|TRBV5-7|TRBJ2-1
CASSPPGQGHQDPYEQFF
TGTGCCAGCAGCCCCCCTGGACAGGGACATCAAGATCCCTACGAGCAGTTCTTC
>NA|medium-sized|TRBV14|TRBJ1-6
CASRTAVSPLHF
TGTGCCAGCAGGACAGCTGTTTCACCCCTCCACTTT
>TRBD2|few|TRBV7-3|TRBJ2-5
CASSPSSGTETQYF
TGTGCCAGCAGCCCGTCTAGCGGGACGGAGACCCAGTACTTC
>NA|many|TRBV12-3/TRBV12-4|TRBJ2-5
CASSFGQLLETQYF
TGTGCCAGCAGTTTTGGACAGCTTTTGGAGACCCAGTACTTC
>NA|many|TRBV2|TRBJ1-5
CASRLGLENQPQHF
TGTGCCAGCAGGTTGGGACTGGAAAATCAGCCCCAGCATTTT
>TRBD1|NA|TRBV18|TRBJ2-2
CASSPTAGTANTGELFF
TGTGCCAGCTCACCGACGGCCGGGACAGCGAACACCGGGGAGCTGTTTTTT
>NA|many|TRBV9|TRBJ2-5
CASSVFGGLETQYF
TGTGCCAGCAGCGTATTTGGTGGGCTAGAGACCCAGTACTTC
>TRBD1|NA|TRBV28|TRBJ1-4
CASSYDRVEKLFF
TGTGCCAGCAGTTACGACAGGGTTGAAAAACTGTTTTTT
>NA|many|TRBV10-3|TRBJ2-7
CAISEQGQSYEQYF
TGTGCCATCAGTGAGCAAGGTCAGTCCTACGAGCAGTACTTC
>NA|many|TRBV7-2|TRBJ1-1
CASSYYREMNTEAFF
TGTGCCAGCAGTTATTACCGGGAAATGAACACTGAAGCTTTCTTT